Here is one TCR beta chain with its context. There is no known antigen for this receptor. Per-base quality was not reported, and no clone a single base away is much larger than it. This entry comes from a study of OX40 agonist ivuxolimab in advanced cancers. For the study in its entirety: Ivuxolimab was an agonistic, fully human IgG2 monoclonal antibody directed against OX40 (CD134), a costimulatory receptor. Intravenous ivuxolimab was administered to patients every 2 weeks at six dose levels: 0.01, 0.1, 0.3, 1.5, 3 and 10 mg/kg. Of the approximately 50 patients in dose escalation, around 19 had hepatocellular carcinoma, some 15 had melanoma, 9 had renal cell carcinoma and 9 had head and neck cancer. In the dose-escalation cohort, roughly four fifths of patients were male, and the mean age was approximately 60 years, with a range of about 23 to 85. Prior anti-PD-1, anti-PD-L1 or anti-CTLA-4 therapy was permitted, and checkpoint inhibitors had been received by roughly 42% of dose-escalation patients. Partial responses occurred in three dose-escalation patients: two with cutaneous melanoma and one with hepatocellular carcinoma. The point of sequencing TCRbeta in the periphery was to test whether ivuxolimab changed TCR sequence diversity and drove clonal T-cell expansion. The paper describes the monotherapy dose-escalation part (N ≈ 52 patients) of the phase I trial of ivuxolimab.

The trial excluded patients who had a history of autoimmune disease or were on systemic immunosuppression. In every dose cohort, peripheral blood was drawn for TCR sequencing at baseline, cycle 4 day 1, and cycle 7 day 1. Samples came from an open-label, multicenter, first-in-human phase I dose-escalation trial of ivuxolimab. The trial enrolled adults with locally advanced or metastatic head and neck squamous cell, hepatocellular, melanoma or renal cell carcinoma. Before TCR sequencing, CD4+ T cells and CD8+ T cells from peripheral blood were sorted into separate populations. Results the study describes overall, beyond this receptor: At doses of 0.1 to 3.0 mg/kg, clonal expansion of both CD4+ and CD8+ T cells in blood was seen between baseline and week 6. Low levels of normalized T-cell clonal expansion were also seen in some nonresponding patients. In the 0.1-3.0 mg/kg groups, partial responders were among the patients with the lowest normalized peripheral clonal expansion, particularly in CD8+ T cells. Which antigens the clonally expanded peripheral T cells were specific for was not determined. After ivuxolimab, more expanded clones were found on average in CD8+ T cells than in CD4+ T cells.

Genomic DNA was isolated from the sorted cells so that the TCRbeta CDR3 region could be sequenced. The immunoSEQ Assay was used for sequencing of TCRbeta CDR3 regions. TCRdb provides this immuneACCESS table in a form limited to in-frame rearrangements. Some clones are lacking; in checked studies, under half of them reflect an unresolved V gene, and why the rest are absent is not known. The sample yields tens of thousands of clones; 89% were counted once. The ten top clones hold about 18% of the sample. The input for sequencing was CD4+ or CD8+ T cells sorted from blood, taken in a trial of the OX40 agonist ivuxolimab. This TCR came from an adult with an advanced solid tumor such as melanoma, head and neck, liver or kidney cancer.

The CDR3: CASSLVSSGRPYEQYF. The DNA sequence follows: TGTGCCAGCAGCTTAGTATCTAGCGGGCGCCCCTACGAGCAGTACTTC. The chain is assembled from TRBV11-2 and TRBJ2-7; TRBD2 aligns with 8 central bases. V is pruned by 1 base and J by 2 bases, leaving 7 bases of the junction without a gene match. From a lookup of the germline V gene, CDR1 and CDR2 are SGHAT and FQNNGV. The CDR3 numbers 16 residues from cysteine through phenylalanine. Of all the DNA, just the CDR3 is kept, 48 bases in frame from base 1.